The 20 T cell receptor beta chains below were found in one sample sequenced in a study of CD8 T cells in ankylosing spondylitis. MiXCR, applied by TCRdb to the 5' RACE reads, yields one record per CDR3 protein. Of under 950,000 distinct CDR3 sequences detected, roughly 19% appear once; the ten largest clones hold 15% to 20%. The study's findings and limits: A motif of under ten highly homologous TCR beta variants was seen as apparently characteristic of ankylosing spondylitis blood.

No antigen is known for these receptors. Sequencing was done on a sample of blood, either unsorted or a sorted T cell fraction (not recorded which). The receptor set was obtained from a male donor with ankylosing spondylitis.

J is TRBJ2-7 and V is TRBV30, with 7 bases lining up with TRBD1. Germline values: CDR1 GTSNPN, CDR2 SVGIG (reference sequence). V trimming: 2 bases; J trimming: 4 bases; junction bases outside the gene matches: 8. The CDR3 covers 14 residues. The CDR3 loop is CAWSFDRARYEQYF. Here the CDR3 DNA reads TGTGCCTGGAGTTTTGACAGGGCTAGGTACGAGCAGTACTTC.

As for this clonotype: Mismatch with germline at one junction end may stem from a read error. The chain employs TRBV29-1 and TRBJ1-1, with unresolved D. Germline-derived CDR1 and CDR2 are SQVTM and ANQGSEA. The CDR3 length is 13 residues. The CDR3 nucleotides are TGCAGCGTTGAAGAGAGGATGAACACTGAAGCCTTCTTT. It yields the protein CSVEERMNTEAFF. The variable domain in full, with the rest retrieved from reference TRBV29-1 and TRBJ1-1, is SAVISQKPSRDICQRGTSLTIQCQVDSQVTMMFWYRQQPGQSLTLIATANQGSEATYESGFVIDKFPISRPNLTFSTLTVSNMSPEDSSIYLCSVEERMNTEAFFGQGTRLTVV.

CDR3 nucleotides: TGTGCCAGCAGCTTAGCCGTGCAGGGTTCTAACTATGGCTACACCTTC. Protein sequence: CASSLAVQGSNYGYTF. The rearrangement links TRBV11-1 to TRBJ1-2; maybe TRBD1 (5 bases). The CDR3 spans 16 residues. Per germline, CDR1 SGHAT and CDR2 FQDESV (reference sequence). Deletions cut 0 bases from V and 0 bases from J, with 11 bases between.

The chain links TRBV29-1 to TRBJ2-1; possible D gene TRBD1, 6 bases. Trimming shortened V by 6 bases and J by 5 bases, and 11 bases separated the two germline ends. The CDR3 covers 12 residues. Germline V gene lookup returns CDR1 SQVTM and CDR2 ANQGSEA. The DNA for the CDR3 is TGCAGCGTCACGACAGGAAACAATGAGCAGTTCTTC. Translating it yields CSVTTGNNEQFF.

The rearrangement joins TRBV4-1 to TRBJ1-2; a weak D match, TRBD1 (6 bases). The V gene's germline CDR1 is MGHRA and CDR2 YSYEKL. Trimming left V 3 bases short and J 7 bases short, with 12 bases between. The CDR3 covers 13 residues. CDR3 bases: TGCGCCAGCAGCCAGGGACTGGACAGTGGCTACACCTTC. Translation: CASSQGLDSGYTF.

This clonotype was detected a few times. CDR3 in DNA: TGTGCCAGCACCTTAGGGGAACAGGGGCATAATGAAAAACTGTTTTTT. It is translated as CASTLGEQGHNEKLFF. The chain has TRBV27 and TRBJ1-4, with 7 bases that match TRBD1. The CDR3 length is 16 residues. Germline CDR1 reads MNHEY; CDR2 reads SMNVEV (reference sequence). V gave up 7 bases and J gave up 4 bases; unmatched junction bases: 12.

The chain links TRBV7-2 to TRBJ2-1; the match to TRBD1 covers 9 bases. J lost 6 bases, V lost 4 bases, and 7 bases had no gene match. Germline CDR1 reads SGHTA; CDR2 reads FQGNSA. The CDR3 extends over 15 amino acids. CDR3 nucleotides: TGTGCCAGCAGCTATGGGACAGGGAAAGGCAATGAGCAGTTCTTC. Translating it yields CASSYGTGKGNEQFF.

The rearrangement links TRBV2 to TRBJ1-6; D uncertain. The CDR3 spans 13 residues. CDR1 and CDR2 (germline): SNHLY, FYNNEI. Trimming pared 6 bases from V and 5 bases from J, leaving 8 bases between. The CDR3 reads CASRYRNNSPLHF. The CDR3 DNA follows: TGTGCCAGCAGGTACAGAAATAATTCACCCCTCCACTTT.

This sequence joins TRBV29-1 and TRBJ2-7; D is undetermined. Trimming cost V 4 bases and J 2 bases, with 9 bases left between them. Germline V gives CDR1 SQVTM, CDR2 ANQGSEA. The CDR3 extends over 12 amino acids. This CDR3 reads CSVVSSPYEQYF. The CDR3 DNA reads TGCAGCGTTGTCAGTAGCCCCTACGAGCAGTACTTC.

The chain employs TRBV2 and TRBJ2-2; tentatively, D is TRBD2 (5 bases). CDR3 size: 15 residues. Trimming shortened V by 7 bases and J by 3 bases, and 15 bases separated the two germline ends. The germline V gene encodes CDR1 SNHLY and CDR2 FYNNEI. The CDR3 sequence: CASTPLRGHTGELFF. As DNA, the CDR3 is TGTGCCAGCACCCCTCTGCGAGGGCACACCGGGGAGCTGTTTTTT.

There are many counts of this clonotype. V gene TRBV10-3 combines with J gene TRBJ1-2, with D perhaps matching TRBD1 (5 bases). The CDR3 extends over 12 amino acids. Germline V gives CDR1 ENHRY, CDR2 SYGVKD. Trimming cost V 7 bases and J 4 bases, with 10 bases left between them. As DNA, the CDR3 is TGTGCCATCAACGCAGGGATCTATGGCTACACCTTC. Translating it yields CAINAGIYGYTF.

The genes are TRBV6-2 or TRBV6-3 and TRBJ1-1; 7 nucleotides line up with TRBD1. V gave up 6 bases and J gave up 4 bases; unmatched junction bases: 8. CDR3 length: 14 amino acids. Germline lookup yields CDR1 MNHEY and CDR2 SVGEGT. The CDR3 sequence: CASRTGLEATEAFF. Written as DNA, the CDR3 is TGTGCCAGCAGGACAGGGTTAGAGGCCACTGAAGCTTTCTTT.

To note about this clonotype: Relative to the germline gene, one junction end is altered; a read error may explain this. The chain links TRBV7-9 to TRBJ1-1, with D perhaps TRBD1 (6 bases). This CDR3 has 16 amino acids. The germline V gene encodes CDR1 SEHNR and CDR2 FQNEAQ (reference sequence). The CDR3 DNA sequence: TGTGCCAGCAGCGGGAGGACAGCGCCCATGAACACTGAGGCTTTCTTT. Translating gives CASSGRTAPMNTEAFF. The whole variable domain, remainder taken from reference TRBV7-9 and TRBJ1-1, is DTGVSQNPRHKITKRGQNVTFRCDPISEHNRLYWYRQTLGQGPEFLTYFQNEAQLEKSRLLSDRFSAERPKGSFSTLEIQRTEQGDSAMYLCASSGRTAPMNTEAFFGQGTRLTVV.

Only a few counts were recorded for this clonotype. The CDR3 coding sequence is TGTGCCAGCAGTTCTAGCGGGGCTTCCTACGAGCAGTACTTC. Translated, it gives CASSSSGASYEQYF. The chain recombines TRBV12-3 or TRBV12-4 with TRBJ2-7; 9 bases fit TRBD2. The CDR3 loop spans 14 amino acids. The J segment lost 1 base and the V segment lost 4 bases, leaving 2 bases of the junction unmatched.

V and J are TRBV18 and TRBJ2-3; 7 bases agree with TRBD2. The germline V gene encodes CDR1 KGHSH and CDR2 LQKENI. This CDR3 comprises 15 residues. V dropped 3 bases and J dropped 2; count of bases not matched to a gene: 5. The CDR3 loop is CASSPGDYITDTQYF. CDR3 nucleotide sequence: TGTGCCAGCTCACCTGGGGACTATATCACAGATACGCAGTATTTT.

This chain uses TRBV7-2 with TRBJ1-2, with a tentative D call TRBD1 (5 bases). Germline V lookup: CDR1 SGHTA, CDR2 FQGNSA. This CDR3 region has 14 residues. Trimming shortened V by 6 bases and J by 0 bases, and 11 bases separated the two germline ends. CDR3 in DNA: TGTGCCAGCAGGAAACAGGTTACTAACTATGGCTACACCTTC. Its protein product is CASRKQVTNYGYTF. Together with reference TRBV7-2 and TRBJ1-2, the CDR3 gives the full variable domain: GAGVSQSPSNKVTEKGKDVELRCDPISGHTALYWYRQSLGQGLEFLIYFQGNSAPDKSGLPSDRFSAERTGGSVSTLTIQRTQQEDSAVYLCASRKQVTNYGYTFGSGTRLTVV.

Only a few counts were recorded for this clonotype. The V call is TRBV27, the J call TRBJ1-6; D uncertain. V shed 2 bases and J shed 7 bases, with 9 bases lying between them. Germline CDR1 MNHEY, CDR2 SMNVEV (reference sequence). This CDR3 comprises 14 residues. The CDR3 nucleotides are TGTGCCAGCAGTTTACAGAATGGAAATTCACCCCTCCACTTT. Its protein product is CASSLQNGNSPLHF.

The chain uses TRBV5-1 and TRBJ1-1, with 8 bases that match TRBD1. Germline V gene lookup returns CDR1 SGHRS and CDR2 YFSETQ. The CDR3 is made up of 16 amino acids. The V segment lost 0 bases and the J segment 1 base; nucleotides outside the gene matches: 5. The CDR3 is CASSLAPGTGNTEAFF. CDR3 nucleotide sequence: TGCGCCAGCAGCTTGGCCCCCGGGACAGGGAACACTGAAGCTTTCTTT.

This clonotype was counted ten times or more. Mismatch with germline at one junction end may stem from a read error. J is TRBJ2-3 and V is TRBV18; D is possibly TRBD1 (5 bases). Germline lookup yields CDR1 KGHSH and CDR2 LQKENI. The CDR3 extends over 14 amino acids. The CDR3 protein is CASSPPGSTDTQYF. CDR3 in DNA: TGCGCCAGCAGCCCCCCAGGGAGCACAGATACGCAGTATTTT. Variable domain in full (rest from reference TRBV18 and TRBJ2-3): NAGVMQNPRHLVRRRGQEARLRCSPMKGHSHVYWYRQLPEEGLKFMVYLQKENIIDESGMPKERFSAEFPKEGPSILRIQQVVRGDSAAYFCASSPPGSTDTQYFGPGTRLTVL.

In this sample, this clonotype turned up a few times. This chain connects TRBV7-3 to TRBJ1-1; 11 bases map to TRBD1. The CDR3 runs to 15 residues. Germline-derived CDR1 and CDR2 are SGHTA and FQGTGA. Trimming at V came to 2 bases and at J to 6 bases, leaving 5 bases not matched to a gene. CDR3 in amino acids: CASSLLGQGASEAFF. In nucleotides, the CDR3 is TGTGCCAGCAGCTTACTTGGACAGGGGGCCTCTGAAGCTTTCTTT.